This T cell receptor (beta chain) originates from a study of technical replicates of blood from several donors. The CDR3 is 14 amino acids. Between the trimmed V and J ends, which lost 7 bases and 2 bases, there was a span of 15 bases. Germline CDR1 reads SGHRS; CDR2 reads YFSETQ. The repertoire was sequenced with immunoSEQ multiplex PCR; TCRdb's copy has only in-frame clones and lacks some. The sample shows some 80,000 clones, approximately 97% of them seen only once. The chain employs TRBV5-1 and TRBJ1-2, with a tentative D call TRBD1 (6 bases). This clonotype was obtained from a human donor in good health. Sequenced sample: T cells isolated from PBMCs. In DNA, the CDR3 is TGCGCCAGCGGCGACGCGACAGGAAACTATGGCTACACCTTC. Amino acid sequence: CASGDATGNYGYTF.